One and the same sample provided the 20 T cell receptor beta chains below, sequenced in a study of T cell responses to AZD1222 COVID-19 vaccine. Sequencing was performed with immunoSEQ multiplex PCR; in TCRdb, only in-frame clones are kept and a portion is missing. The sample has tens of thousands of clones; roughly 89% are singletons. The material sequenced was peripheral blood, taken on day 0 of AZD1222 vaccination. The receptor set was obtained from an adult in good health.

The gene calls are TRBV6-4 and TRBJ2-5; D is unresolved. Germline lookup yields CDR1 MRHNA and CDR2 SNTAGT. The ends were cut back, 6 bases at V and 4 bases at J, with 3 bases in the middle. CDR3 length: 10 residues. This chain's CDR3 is CASRAETQYF. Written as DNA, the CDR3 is TGTGCCAGCAGGGCAGAGACCCAGTACTTC.

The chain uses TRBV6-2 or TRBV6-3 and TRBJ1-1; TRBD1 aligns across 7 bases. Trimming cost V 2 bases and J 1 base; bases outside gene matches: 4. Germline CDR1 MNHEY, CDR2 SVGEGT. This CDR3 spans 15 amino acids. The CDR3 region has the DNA TGTGCCAGCAGTTACCTCGGACAGGCGAACACTGAAGCTTTCTTT. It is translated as CASSYLGQANTEAFF.

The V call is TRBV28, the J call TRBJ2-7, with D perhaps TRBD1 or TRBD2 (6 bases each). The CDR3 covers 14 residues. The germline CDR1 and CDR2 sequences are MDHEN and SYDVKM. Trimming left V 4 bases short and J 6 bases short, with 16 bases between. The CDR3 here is CASSSHREVAEQYF. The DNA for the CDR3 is TGTGCCAGCAGTTCGCACAGGGAGGTCGCCGAGCAGTACTTC. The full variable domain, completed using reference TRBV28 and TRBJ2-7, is DVKVTQSSRYLVKRTGEKVFLECVQDMDHENMFWYRQDPGLGLRLIYFSYDVKMKEKGDIPEGYSVSREKKERFSLILESASTNQTSMYLCASSSHREVAEQYFGPGTRLTVT.

In nucleotides, the CDR3 is TGCGCCAGCAGCCCCGCACAAGGGCTCAACACCGGGGAGCTGTTTTTT. Its protein is CASSPAQGLNTGELFF. The rearrangement links TRBV4-1 to TRBJ2-2; D not resolved. Deletions cut 4 bases from V and 2 bases from J, with 14 bases between. The germline V gene has CDR1 MGHRA and CDR2 YSYEKL. The CDR3 contains 16 residues.

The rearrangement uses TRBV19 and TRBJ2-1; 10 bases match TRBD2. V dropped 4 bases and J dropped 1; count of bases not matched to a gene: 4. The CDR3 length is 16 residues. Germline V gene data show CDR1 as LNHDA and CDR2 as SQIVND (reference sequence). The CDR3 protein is CASSTQAGGSYNEQFF. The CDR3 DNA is TGTGCCAGTAGTACCCAAGCGGGAGGGTCCTACAATGAGCAGTTCTTC.

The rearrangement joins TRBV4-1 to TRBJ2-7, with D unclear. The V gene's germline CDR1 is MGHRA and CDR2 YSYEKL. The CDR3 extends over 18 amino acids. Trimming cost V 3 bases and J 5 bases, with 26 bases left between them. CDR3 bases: TGCGCCAGCAGCCAGGATCTTCCTACGGTCTTAAGTGACCACGAGCAGTACTTC. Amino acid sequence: CASSQDLPTVLSDHEQYF.

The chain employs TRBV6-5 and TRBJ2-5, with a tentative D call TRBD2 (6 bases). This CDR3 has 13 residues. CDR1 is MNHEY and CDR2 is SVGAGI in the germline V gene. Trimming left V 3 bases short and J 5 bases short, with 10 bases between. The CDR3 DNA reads TGTGCCAGCAGTTATTCAGGGAGGGAGACCCAGTACTTC. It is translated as CASSYSGRETQYF.

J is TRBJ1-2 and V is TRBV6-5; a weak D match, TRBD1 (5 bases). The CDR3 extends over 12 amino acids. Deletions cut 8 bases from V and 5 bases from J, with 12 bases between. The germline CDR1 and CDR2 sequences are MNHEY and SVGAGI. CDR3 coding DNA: TGTGCCAGCGTATCCGGGACTTATGGCTACACCTTC. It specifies CASVSGTYGYTF.

The CDR3: CASSLERVFNEKLFF. The CDR3 DNA follows: TGTGCCAGCAGCTTAGAGCGGGTCTTTAATGAAAAACTGTTTTTT. V and J are TRBV7-8 and TRBJ1-4; D call uncertain. This CDR3 has 15 amino acids. Germline CDR1 is SGHVS and CDR2 is FQNEAQ. V gave up 1 base and J gave up 4 bases, with 10 bases separating them.

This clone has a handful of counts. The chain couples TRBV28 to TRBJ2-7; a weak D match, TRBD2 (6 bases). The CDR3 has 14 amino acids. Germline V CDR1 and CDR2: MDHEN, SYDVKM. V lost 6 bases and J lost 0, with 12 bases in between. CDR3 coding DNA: TGTGCCAGCAGAGGGGACTTGAGCTCCTACGAGCAGTACTTC. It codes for CASRGDLSSYEQYF.

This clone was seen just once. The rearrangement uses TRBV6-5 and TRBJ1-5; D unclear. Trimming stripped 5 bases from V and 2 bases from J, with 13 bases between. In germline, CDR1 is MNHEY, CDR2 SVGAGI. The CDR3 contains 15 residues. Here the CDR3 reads CASSRVRLGNQPQHF. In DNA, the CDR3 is TGTGCCAGCAGTCGGGTCCGGTTGGGCAATCAGCCCCAGCATTTT.

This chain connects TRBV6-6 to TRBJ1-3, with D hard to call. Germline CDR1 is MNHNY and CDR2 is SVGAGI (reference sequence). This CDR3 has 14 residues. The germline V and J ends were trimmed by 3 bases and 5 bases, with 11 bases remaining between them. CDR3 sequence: CASSYSQPRNTIYF. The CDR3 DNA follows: TGTGCCAGCAGTTATTCACAGCCTAGAAACACCATATATTTT.

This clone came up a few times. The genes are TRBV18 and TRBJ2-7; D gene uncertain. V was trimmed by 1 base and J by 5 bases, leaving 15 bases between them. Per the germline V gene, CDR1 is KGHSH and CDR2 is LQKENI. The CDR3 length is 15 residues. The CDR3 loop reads CASSPLEAIGNEQYF. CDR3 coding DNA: TGTGCCAGCTCACCACTCGAAGCAATAGGGAACGAGCAGTACTTC. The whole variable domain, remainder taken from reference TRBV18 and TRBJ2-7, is NAGVMQNPRHLVRRRGQEARLRCSPMKGHSHVYWYRQLPEEGLKFMVYLQKENIIDESGMPKERFSAEFPKEGPSILRIQQVVRGDSAAYFCASSPLEAIGNEQYFGPGTRLTVT.

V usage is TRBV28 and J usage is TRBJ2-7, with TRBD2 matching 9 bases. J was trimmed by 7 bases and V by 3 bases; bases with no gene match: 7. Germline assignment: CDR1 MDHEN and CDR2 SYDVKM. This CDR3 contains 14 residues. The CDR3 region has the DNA TGTGCCAGCAGTTTTCAGACTAGCGGATGGGAGCAGTACTTC. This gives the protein CASSFQTSGWEQYF.

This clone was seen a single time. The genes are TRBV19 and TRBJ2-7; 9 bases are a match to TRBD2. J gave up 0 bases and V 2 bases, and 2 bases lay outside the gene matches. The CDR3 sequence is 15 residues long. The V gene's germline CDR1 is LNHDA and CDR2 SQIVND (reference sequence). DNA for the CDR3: TGTGCCAGTAGTATACGAGCGGGGGGCTCCTACGAGCAGTACTTC. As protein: CASSIRAGGSYEQYF.

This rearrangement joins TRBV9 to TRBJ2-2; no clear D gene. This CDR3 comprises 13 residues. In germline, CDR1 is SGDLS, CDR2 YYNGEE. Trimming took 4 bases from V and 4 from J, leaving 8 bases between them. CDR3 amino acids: CASSSTLTGELFF. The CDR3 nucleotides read TGTGCCAGCAGCTCTACTCTCACCGGGGAGCTGTTTTTT. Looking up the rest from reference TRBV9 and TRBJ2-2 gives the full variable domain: DSGVTQTPKHLITATGQRVTLRCSPRSGDLSVYWYQQSLDQGLQFLIQYYNGEERAKGNILERFSAQQFPDLHSELNLSSLELGDSALYFCASSSTLTGELFFGEGSRLTVL.

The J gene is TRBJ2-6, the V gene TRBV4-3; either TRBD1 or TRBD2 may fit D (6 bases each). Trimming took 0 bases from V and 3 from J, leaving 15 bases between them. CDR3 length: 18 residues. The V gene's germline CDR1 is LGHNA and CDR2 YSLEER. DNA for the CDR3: TGCGCCAGCAGCCAAGATCTAAGGGGGGCTAGTGGGGCCAACGTCCTGACTTTC. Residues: CASSQDLRGASGANVLTF.

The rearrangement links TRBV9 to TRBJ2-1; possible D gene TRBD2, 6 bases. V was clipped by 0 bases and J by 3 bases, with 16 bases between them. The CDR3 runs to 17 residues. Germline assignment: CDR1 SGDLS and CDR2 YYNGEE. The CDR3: CASSVALSGGVYNEQFF. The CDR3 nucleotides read TGTGCCAGCAGCGTAGCTCTTTCCGGGGGAGTCTACAATGAGCAGTTCTTC. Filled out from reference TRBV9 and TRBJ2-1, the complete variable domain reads DSGVTQTPKHLITATGQRVTLRCSPRSGDLSVYWYQQSLDQGLQFLIQYYNGEERAKGNILERFSAQQFPDLHSELNLSSLELGDSALYFCASSVALSGGVYNEQFFGPGTRLTVL.

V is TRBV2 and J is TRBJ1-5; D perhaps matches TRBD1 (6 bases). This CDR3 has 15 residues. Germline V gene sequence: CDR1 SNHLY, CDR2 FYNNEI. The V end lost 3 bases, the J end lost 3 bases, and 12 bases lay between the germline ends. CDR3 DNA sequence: TGTGCCAGCAGTGAGGTGGGGGCTGACAATCAGCCCCAGCATTTT. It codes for CASSEVGADNQPQHF.

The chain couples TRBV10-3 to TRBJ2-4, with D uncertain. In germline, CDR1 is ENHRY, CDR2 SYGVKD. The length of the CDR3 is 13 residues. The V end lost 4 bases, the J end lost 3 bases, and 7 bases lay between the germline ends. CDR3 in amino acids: CAISASGKNIQYF. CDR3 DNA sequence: TGTGCCATCAGTGCGTCGGGCAAAAACATTCAGTACTTC.